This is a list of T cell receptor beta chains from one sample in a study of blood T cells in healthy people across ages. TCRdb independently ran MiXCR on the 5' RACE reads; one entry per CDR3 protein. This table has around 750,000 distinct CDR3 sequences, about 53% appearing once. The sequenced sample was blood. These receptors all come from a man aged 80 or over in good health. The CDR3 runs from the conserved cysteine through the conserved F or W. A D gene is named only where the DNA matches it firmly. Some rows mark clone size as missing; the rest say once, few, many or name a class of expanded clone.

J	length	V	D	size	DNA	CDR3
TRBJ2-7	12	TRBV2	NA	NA	TGTGCCAGCAGGGACAAGGGGCTCGAGCAGTACTTC	CASRDKGLEQYF
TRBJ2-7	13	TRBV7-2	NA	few	TGTGCCAGCAGCGCTAGGGTGCGTCTCGAGCAGTACTTC	CASSARVRLEQYF
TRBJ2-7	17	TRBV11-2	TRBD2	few	TGTGCCAGCAGCCCCGGGGCTAGCGGGAGTAGTTCCTACGAGCAGTACTTC	CASSPGASGSSSYEQYF
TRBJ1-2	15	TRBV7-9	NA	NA	TGTGCCAGCAGCCCCCTTCGGACTTCAGCCTATGGCTACACCTTC	CASSPLRTSAYGYTF
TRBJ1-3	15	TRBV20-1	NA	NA	TGCAGTGCTAGAGCTCCAGGGGTAGGTGGAAACACCATATATTTT	CSARAPGVGGNTIYF
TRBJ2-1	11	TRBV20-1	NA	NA	TGCAGTGCTATGAGGTGGAATGAGCAGTTCTTC	CSAMRWNEQFF
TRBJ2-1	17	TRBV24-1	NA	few	TGTGCCACCAGTGATTTGCCCCGGGCATGGGAACACAATGAGCAGTTCTTC	CATSDLPRAWEHNEQFF
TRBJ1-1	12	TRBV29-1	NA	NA	TGCAGCGTTGTACAGGTCGGCCTTGAAGCTTTCTTT	CSVVQVGLEAFF
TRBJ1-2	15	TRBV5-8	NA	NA	TGTGCCAGCAGCTTGGGACAGCCCCTGGACTATGGCTACACCTTC	CASSLGQPLDYGYTF
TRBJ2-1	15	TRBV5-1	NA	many	TGCGCCAGCAGCTTGGGAGAGGGCCCCTACAATGAGCAGTTCTTC	CASSLGEGPYNEQFF
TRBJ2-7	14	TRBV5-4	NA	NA	TGTGCCAGCAGCTCCCAACTAGCCTCCTACGAGCAGTACTTC	CASSSQLASYEQYF